These 21 T cell receptor beta chains were all obtained from the same sample, sequenced in a study of response to subunit inactivated influenza vaccine. TCRdb re-derived calls from the RT-PCR reads in MiXCR, one entry per CDR3 protein. The table shows just under 550,000 distinct CDR3 sequences, with roughly a quarter occurring only once. The data were also submitted as part of a second study, on T cells expressing NK-cell markers. That report notes: cDNA encoding TCR beta was synthesized via 5'RACE template switching incorporating UMIs.

The source material was CD4+ T cells sorted from PBMCs, sampled roughly 13 days after vaccination. Receptors were obtained from a man aged 45-65 years who received an inactivated influenza vaccine.

The chain carries TRBV23-1 and TRBJ2-7, with TRBD1 matching 9 bases. TRBV23-1 belongs to the ORF category, with a function that is uncertain. This CDR3 has 16 amino acids. Trimming cost V 0 bases and J 4 bases; bases outside gene matches: 7. Here the CDR3 DNA reads TGCGCCAGCAGTCAATCTACCCCAGGACAGGGGTACGAGCAGTACTTC. Its translation is CASSQSTPGQGYEQYF.

This clonotype was detected only a few times. V gene TRBV2 combines with J gene TRBJ1-1; 12 positions match TRBD1. V trimming: 6 bases; J trimming: 5 bases; junction bases outside the gene matches: 4. Germline V gene lookup returns CDR1 SNHLY and CDR2 FYNNEI. This CDR3 has 14 residues. The CDR3 nucleotides are TGTGCCAGCAGGGGGACAGGGGGCTTTACTGAAGCTTTCTTT. Residues: CASRGTGGFTEAFF.

This clonotype occurred a few times. The rearrangement links TRBV5-4 to TRBJ1-1, with D perhaps TRBD1 (5 bases). Germline V gene data show CDR1 as SGHNT and CDR2 as YYREEE (reference sequence). Between the trimmed V and J ends, which lost 4 bases and 2 bases, there was a span of 12 bases. The CDR3 has 14 residues. CDR3 in DNA: TGTGCCAGCAGCCCCCGGGACGGAAACACTGAAGCTTTCTTT. It specifies CASSPRDGNTEAFF. The full variable domain, rest sourced from reference TRBV5-4 and TRBJ1-1, is ETGVTQSPTHLIKTRGQQVTLRCSSQSGHNTVSWYQQALGQGPQFIFQYYREEENGRGNFPPRFSGLQFPNYSSELNVNALELDDSALYLCASSPRDGNTEAFFGQGTRLTVV.

V and J are TRBV4-3 and TRBJ1-5, with D unclear. The CDR3 loop spans 14 amino acids. Between the trimmed V and J ends, which lost 0 bases and 4 bases, there was a span of 7 bases. The germline V gene encodes CDR1 LGHNA and CDR2 YSLEER. The CDR3 spells CASSQDVRNQPQHF. The CDR3 DNA is TGCGCCAGCAGCCAAGATGTGAGGAATCAGCCCCAGCATTTT.

With regard to this clonotype: A clone one base away is much larger, so this may be a read error. This sequence joins TRBV11-2 and TRBJ2-7; D not certain. Germline CDR1 reads SGHAT; CDR2 reads FQNNGV. CDR3 length: 12 residues. The CDR3 nucleotides are TGTCCCAGCAGCTTAGGTTTCGACGAGCAGTACTTC. As protein: CPSSLGFDEQYF.

The count of this clonotype is one. The chain joins TRBV20-1 to TRBJ2-3, with a weak D call TRBD2 (7 bases). From germline, CDR1 is DFQATT and CDR2 SNEGSKA (reference sequence). The CDR3 loop spans 14 amino acids. V was pared by 6 bases and J by 9 bases, with 22 bases between. In DNA form, the CDR3 reads TGCAGTGCCCCTCCTAGAGGGAGGGGGGGGACGCAGTATTTT. This gives the protein CSAPPRGRGGTQYF.

In this sample, this clonotype turned up many times. V is TRBV29-1 and J is TRBJ1-5, with 10 bases matching TRBD1. Looked up from germline, CDR1 is SQVTM and CDR2 is ANQGSEA. This CDR3 is built from 13 residues. V was pared by 7 bases and J by 7 bases, with 7 bases of the junction left unmatched. CDR3 DNA: TGCAGCGCCGGGACAGGGGAGCGACAGCCCCAGCATTTT. This gives the protein CSAGTGERQPQHF.

The chain recombines TRBV6-5 with TRBJ2-7; tentative D call: TRBD1 (5 bases). V shed 0 bases and J shed 5 bases, with 17 bases lying between them. The CDR3 has 16 residues. Germline assignment: CDR1 MNHEY and CDR2 SVGAGI. The CDR3 DNA follows: TGTGCCAGCAGTTACTCGCTGAAGGCAGGGTGGAACGAGCAGTACTTC. It translates to CASSYSLKAGWNEQYF.

J is TRBJ2-1 and V is TRBV10-3; 13 positions match TRBD2. Germline-derived CDR1 and CDR2 are ENHRY and SYGVKD. Trimming cost V 6 bases and J 6 bases; bases outside gene matches: 14. This CDR3 contains 18 residues. CDR3 DNA sequence: TGTGCCATCAGCCGGACTAGCGGGAGTTCTTCGGTTGGCAATGAGCAGTTCTTC. This encodes CAISRTSGSSSVGNEQFF.

The chain couples TRBV5-1 to TRBJ1-2; D not resolved. The CDR3 consists of 16 residues. Germline loops: CDR1 SGHRS, CDR2 YFSETQ. V dropped 4 bases and J dropped 1 base, with 17 bases sitting between them. The CDR3 DNA reads TGCGCCAGCAGCCCGAGAGCCGGGTCCAATAACTATGGCTACACCTTC. Its translation is CASSPRAGSNNYGYTF.

There are a few counts of this clonotype. The gene calls are TRBV6-1 and TRBJ2-1; D possibly matches TRBD1 or TRBD2 (5 bases each). In germline, CDR1 is MNHNS, CDR2 SASEGT. V was clipped by 6 bases and J by 4 bases, with 16 bases between them. CDR3 length: 15 amino acids. The chain's CDR3 is CASSESGSDYNEQFF. For the CDR3, the DNA is TGTGCCAGCAGCGAATCAGGGAGCGATTACAATGAGCAGTTCTTC.

The chain links TRBV28 to TRBJ2-7; D is unclear. The germline V gene has CDR1 MDHEN and CDR2 SYDVKM. V gave up 5 bases and J gave up 0 bases, with 11 bases separating them. CDR3 length: 14 amino acids. The CDR3 spells CASSPNRISYEQYF. DNA of the CDR3: TGTGCCAGCAGTCCGAATCGGATCTCCTACGAGCAGTACTTC.

This clonotype appeared a single time. The chain carries TRBV7-2 and TRBJ2-6, with 8 bases identical to TRBD1. V lost 5 bases to trimming and J lost 0 bases; unmatched junction nucleotides: 6. The CDR3 extends over 17 amino acids. Germline CDR1 reads SGHTA; CDR2 reads FQGNSA. CDR3 sequence reads: CASSPGQVYSGANVLTF. The CDR3 coding sequence is TGTGCCAGCAGCCCGGGACAGGTCTACTCTGGGGCCAACGTCCTGACTTTC.

CDR3 loop: CASRPLRSSGRARETQYF. The CDR3 DNA reads TGTGCCAGCAGACCCCTCCGAAGTAGCGGGAGGGCCCGGGAGACCCAGTACTTC. This chain joins TRBV27 and TRBJ2-5; 11 bases are a match to TRBD2. There are 18 residues in the CDR3. Germline CDR1 and CDR2: MNHEY and SMNVEV (reference sequence). V dropped 6 bases and J dropped 5; count of bases not matched to a gene: 17.

With regard to this clonotype: One end of the junction is discordant with germline, which a read error may explain. This chain uses TRBV28 with TRBJ2-1, with a possible D match to TRBD2 (5 bases). This CDR3 spans 15 amino acids. CDR1 and CDR2 from the germline V gene are MDHEN and SYDVKM. The CDR3 region is CASSPGGLFNNEKFF. CDR3 sequence (DNA): TGTGCCAGCAGTCCGGGCGGGCTATTTAACAATGAGAAGTTCTTC.

The table lists this clonotype with a few counts. The V call is TRBV24-1, the J call TRBJ1-5; maybe TRBD1 (6 bases). CDR3 length equals 15 residues. The ends were cut back, 5 bases at V and 0 bases at J, with 10 bases in the middle. Germline loops: CDR1 KGHDR, CDR2 SFDVKD. The CDR3: CATSVGGDSNQPQHF. The CDR3 DNA sequence: TGTGCCACCAGTGTGGGGGGCGATAGCAATCAGCCCCAGCATTTT.

Only one count was recorded for this clonotype. V usage is TRBV7-9 and J usage is TRBJ2-7, with 10 bases lining up with TRBD2. The germline CDR1 and CDR2 sequences are SEHNR and FQNEAQ (reference sequence). V gave up 4 bases and J gave up 5 bases; unmatched junction bases: 8. The CDR3 spans 15 residues. The CDR3: CASSSQRGGGNEQYF. The DNA of the CDR3 is TGTGCCAGCAGCTCCCAGCGGGGGGGCGGAAACGAGCAGTACTTC.

The rearrangement links TRBV6-2 or TRBV6-3 to TRBJ1-3; a possible D gene is TRBD1 (5 bases). Trimming removed 6 bases at V and 5 bases at J, with 14 bases between. In germline, CDR1 is MNHEY, CDR2 SVGEGT. The CDR3 is 14 residues long. DNA of the CDR3: TGTGCCAGCAGGGACGGAGGACATCGAAACACCATATATTTT. It is translated as CASRDGGHRNTIYF.

The table lists this clonotype with a few counts. V is TRBV9 and J is TRBJ1-5, with a possible D match to TRBD1 (5 bases). Trimming stripped 3 bases from V and 0 bases from J, with 7 bases between. The CDR3 runs to 14 residues. Germline CDR1 SGDLS, CDR2 YYNGEE. In DNA, the CDR3 is TGTGCCAGCAGCGAAGGACATAGCAATCAGCCCCAGCATTTT. Protein sequence: CASSEGHSNQPQHF.

The J gene is TRBJ1-4, the V gene TRBV20-1, with TRBD1 as a possible D gene (5 bases). Germline-derived CDR1 and CDR2 are DFQATT and SNEGSKA (reference sequence). Trimming left V 3 bases short and J 7 bases short, with 12 bases between. The length of the CDR3 is 13 residues. As DNA, the CDR3 is TGCAGTGCTAGGGGGGGAGGTGGTGAAAAACTGTTTTTT. This translates into CSARGGGGEKLFF.

The chain uses TRBV28 and TRBJ2-7; no reliable D call. Trimming took 3 bases from V and 4 from J, leaving 7 bases between them. The CDR3 runs to 12 residues. The germline V gene has CDR1 MDHEN and CDR2 SYDVKM. The CDR3 region has the DNA TGTGCCAGCAGTTTTCCGCAATACGAGCAGTACTTC. Its protein is CASSFPQYEQYF.